These T cell receptor beta chains were read from a single sample in a study of blood T cell repertoires in COVID-19. Repertoires were generated with immunoSEQ multiplex PCR, while TCRdb's copy carries only in-frame clones and drops some. The table records approximately 240,000 clones, just under 85% of them present only once. The source material was peripheral blood. The receptors come from a woman in her sixties with active or convalescent COVID-19. Both conserved end residues are part of each CDR3. The order of the fields is V gene, clone size, J gene, CDR3 length, D gene, CDR3 DNA, CDR3 protein. The D gene is left open where the match is weak. Not all rows give a size; the values are once, few, many and, for expanded clones, a class.

V: TRBV11-2; size: -; J: TRBJ1-2; length: 13; D: -; DNA: TGTGCCAGCAGCTTAGCAGGGTATAATGGCTACACCTTC; CDR3: CASSLAGYNGYTF
V: TRBV2; size: -; J: TRBJ2-7; length: 11; D: -; DNA: TGTGCCAGCAGTCTCTCCTACGAGCAGTACTTC; CDR3: CASSLSYEQYF
V: TRBV6-1; size: many; J: TRBJ1-5; length: 15; D: TRBD1; DNA: TGTGCCAGCAGTGAAGCGAAGACAGGGAATCAGCCCCAGCATTTT; CDR3: CASSEAKTGNQPQHF
V: TRBV10-2; size: -; J: TRBJ2-1; length: 18; D: TRBD2; DNA: TGCGCCAGCAGTGAGTACGGCTACGGTAGCGGGTCCGCCAATGAGCAGTTCTTC; CDR3: CASSEYGYGSGSANEQFF
V: TRBV4-2; size: -; J: TRBJ2-2; length: 16; D: -; DNA: TGTGCCAGCAGCCAACCGACCAGGCAGAACACCGGGGAGCTGTTTTTT; CDR3: CASSQPTRQNTGELFF
V: TRBV20-1; size: -; J: TRBJ1-4; length: 14; D: -; DNA: TGCAGTGCCAGTACCGGGACTTTTAATGAAAAACTGTTTTTT; CDR3: CSASTGTFNEKLFF
V: TRBV5-1; size: -; J: TRBJ2-3; length: 15; D: TRBD1; DNA: TGCGCCAGCAGCTACCGGGACAGTAGCACAGATACGCAGTATTTT; CDR3: CASSYRDSSTDTQYF
V: TRBV7-2; size: -; J: TRBJ2-5; length: 14; D: -; DNA: TGTGCCAGCAGCTTAGAAGGCGGGTGGGAGACCCAGTACTTC; CDR3: CASSLEGGWETQYF
V: TRBV11-2; size: -; J: TRBJ2-3; length: 13; D: TRBD2; DNA: TGTGCCAGCAGACGTTTGGGGGGGGATACGCAGTATTTT; CDR3: CASRRLGGDTQYF
V: TRBV6-5; size: -; J: TRBJ2-2; length: 16; D: -; DNA: TGTGCCAGCAGTTCGGCTTCTCGGGTGAACACCGGGGAGCTGTTTTTT; CDR3: CASSSASRVNTGELFF
V: TRBV4-2; size: -; J: TRBJ2-1; length: 16; D: TRBD2; DNA: TGTGCCAGCAGCCAAGATCCGGGGGGGCCCTACAATGAGCAGTTCTTC; CDR3: CASSQDPGGPYNEQFF
V: TRBV10-3; size: -; J: TRBJ1-4; length: 15; D: -; DNA: TGTGCCATCAGTGAGTCGGCGGGGCTGTCTGAAAAACTGTTTTTT; CDR3: CAISESAGLSEKLFF
V: TRBV5-1; size: -; J: TRBJ2-5; length: 12; D: -; DNA: TGCGCCAGCAGAGGGGCACAAGAGACCCAGTACTTC; CDR3: CASRGAQETQYF
V: TRBV3-1/TRBV3-2; size: -; J: TRBJ1-2; length: 15; D: -; DNA: TGTGCCAGCAGCCAAGCCCGCGGACAGCTCTATGGCTACACCTTC; CDR3: CASSQARGQLYGYTF
V: TRBV10-3; size: -; J: TRBJ2-2; length: 14; D: TRBD1; DNA: TGTGCCACCGGGGACAGACTGAACACCGGGGAGCTGTTTTTT; CDR3: CATGDRLNTGELFF
V: TRBV19; size: -; J: TRBJ1-4; length: 16; D: -; DNA: TGTGCCAGTAGTATGGGAACAGGGAGTGGTGGCGAAAAACTGTTTTTT; CDR3: CASSMGTGSGGEKLFF
V: TRBV5-6; size: once; J: TRBJ1-2; length: 16; D: TRBD1; DNA: TGTGCCAGCAGCTCCCGGACAGGGGAGTTTAACTATGGCTACACCTTC; CDR3: CASSSRTGEFNYGYTF
V: TRBV2; size: -; J: TRBJ1-1; length: 14; D: TRBD1; DNA: TGTGCCAGCAGTCAACAGGGGGCGATCACTGAAGCTTTCTTT; CDR3: CASSQQGAITEAFF
V: TRBV5-5; size: -; J: TRBJ1-1; length: 13; D: -; DNA: TGTGCCAGCAGCTTAGATACACCGACTGAAGCTTTCTTT; CDR3: CASSLDTPTEAFF
V: TRBV6-2/TRBV6-3; size: -; J: TRBJ2-6; length: 19; D: TRBD2; DNA: TGTGCCAGCAGTTTCCCGCCCGGGAGGGCCTTGGGGGGGGCCAACGTCCTGACTTTC; CDR3: CASSFPPGRALGGANVLTF
V: TRBV30; size: -; J: TRBJ2-2; length: 16; D: -; DNA: TGTGCCTGGAGTGTAGAGGAGCGGGCTACCACCGGGGAGCTGTTTTTT; CDR3: CAWSVEERATTGELFF
V: TRBV6-5; size: -; J: TRBJ1-1; length: 13; D: -; DNA: TGTGCCAGCAGGGGCGGCGGGGACACTGAAGCTTTCTTT; CDR3: CASRGGGDTEAFF
V: TRBV19; size: -; J: TRBJ1-5; length: 18; D: TRBD1; DNA: TGTGCCAGTAGTAGAAGGGACAGGGGGCCCTATAGCAATCAGCCCCAGCATTTT; CDR3: CASSRRDRGPYSNQPQHF
V: TRBV10-1; size: once; J: TRBJ2-4; length: 17; D: -; DNA: TGCGCCAGCAGTGAGTCTCGGAGGGGGCAAACCAAAAACATTCAGTACTTC; CDR3: CASSESRRGQTKNIQYF
V: TRBV2; size: -; J: TRBJ2-2; length: 15; D: TRBD2; DNA: TGTGCCAGCAAAACCGGACTAGCGAACACCGGGGAGCTGTTTTTT; CDR3: CASKTGLANTGELFF
V: TRBV7-8; size: -; J: TRBJ2-3; length: 16; D: TRBD2; DNA: TGTGCCAGCAGCTTAGGGCGTCTAGCGGCGCCAGATACGCAGTATTTT; CDR3: CASSLGRLAAPDTQYF
V: TRBV5-1; size: -; J: TRBJ2-1; length: 16; D: TRBD1; DNA: TGCGCCAGCAGCTTGGTTCCAGGGGGAACGGGCAATGAGCAGTTCTTC; CDR3: CASSLVPGGTGNEQFF
V: TRBV28; size: -; J: TRBJ2-2; length: 14; D: -; DNA: TGTGCCAGCAGTTTTGCACGCGACACCGGGGAGCTGTTTTTT; CDR3: CASSFARDTGELFF
V: TRBV27; size: few; J: TRBJ1-1; length: 14; D: -; DNA: TGTGCCAGCAGAATACAGGGCATTAACACTGAAGCTTTCTTT; CDR3: CASRIQGINTEAFF